This T cell receptor (beta chain) was sequenced during a study of STAT3 mutations in large granular lymphocyte leukemia. Study context: Over half of T-LGLL patients had one or more immunosuppressive regimens.

A remark on this clone: Its antigen remains unknown.

Libraries were prepared by immunoSEQ multiplex PCR; TCRdb keeps only in-frame clonotypes and omits some of them. This sample has 9,500 to 12,000 clones, with about 88% found just once. Notes on the study in general: After therapy, about 35% of the 18 patients switched clonotypes, all new clones STAT3 wild type. Treatment regimens differed across patients between samplings. In T-cell large granular lymphocyte leukemia, about half of patients showed multiple immunodominant subclonotypes. Persisting codominant clonotypes may have hidden a small pathogenic clone.

The CDR3 loop spans 14 amino acids. The germline V gene encodes CDR1 SGHNT and CDR2 YYREEE (reference sequence). V lost 0 bases and J lost 2, with 8 bases in between. The genes are TRBV5-4 and TRBJ1-1; tentative D call: TRBD1 (5 bases). Sequencing was done on a sample of peripheral blood mononuclear cells. This receptor was identified in a man aged 60 to 75 with T-cell large granular lymphocyte leukemia. Some clones in this sample may be carry-over from other donors' samples. For the CDR3, the DNA is TGTGCCAGCAGCTTGGGGGGCTACAACACTGAAGCTTTCTTT. Translation gives CASSLGGYNTEAFF.